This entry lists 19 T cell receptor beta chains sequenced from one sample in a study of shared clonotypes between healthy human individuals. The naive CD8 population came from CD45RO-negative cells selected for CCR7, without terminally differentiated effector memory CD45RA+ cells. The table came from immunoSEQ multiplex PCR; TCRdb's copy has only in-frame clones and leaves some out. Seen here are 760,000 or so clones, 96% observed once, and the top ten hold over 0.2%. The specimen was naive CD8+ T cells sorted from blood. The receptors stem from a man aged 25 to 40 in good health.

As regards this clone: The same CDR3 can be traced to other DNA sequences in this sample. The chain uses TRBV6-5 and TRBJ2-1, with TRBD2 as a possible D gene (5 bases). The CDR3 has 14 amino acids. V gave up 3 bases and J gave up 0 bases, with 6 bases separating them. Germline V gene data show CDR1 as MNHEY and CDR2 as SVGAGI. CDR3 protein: CASSYGSSYNEQFF. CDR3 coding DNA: TGTGCCAGCAGTTATGGGAGCTCCTACAATGAGCAGTTCTTC.

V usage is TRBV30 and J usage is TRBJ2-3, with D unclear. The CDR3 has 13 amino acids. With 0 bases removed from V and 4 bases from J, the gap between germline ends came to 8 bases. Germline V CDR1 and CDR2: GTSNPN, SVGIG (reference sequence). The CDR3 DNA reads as TGTGCCTGGAGTGTAGTTGCCCCAGATACGCAGTATTTT. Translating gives CAWSVVAPDTQYF.

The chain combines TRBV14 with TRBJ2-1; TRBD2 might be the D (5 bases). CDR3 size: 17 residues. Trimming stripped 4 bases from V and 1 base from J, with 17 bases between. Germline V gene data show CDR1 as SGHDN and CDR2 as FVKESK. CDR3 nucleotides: TGTGCCAGCAGCCCAAAGGACTTCCGAGCGTCCTACAATGAGCAGTTCTTC. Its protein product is CASSPKDFRASYNEQFF. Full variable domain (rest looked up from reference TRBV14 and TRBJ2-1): EAGVTQFPSHSVIEKGQTVTLRCDPISGHDNLYWYRRVMGKEIKFLLHFVKESKQDESGMPNNRFLAERTGGTYSTLKVQPAELEDSGVYFCASSPKDFRASYNEQFFGPGTRLTVL.

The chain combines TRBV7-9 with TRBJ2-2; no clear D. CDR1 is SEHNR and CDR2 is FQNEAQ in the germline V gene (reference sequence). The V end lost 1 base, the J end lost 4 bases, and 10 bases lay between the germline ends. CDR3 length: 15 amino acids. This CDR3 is CASSLGILSTGELFF. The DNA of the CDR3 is TGTGCCAGCAGCTTAGGCATACTAAGCACCGGGGAGCTGTTTTTT.

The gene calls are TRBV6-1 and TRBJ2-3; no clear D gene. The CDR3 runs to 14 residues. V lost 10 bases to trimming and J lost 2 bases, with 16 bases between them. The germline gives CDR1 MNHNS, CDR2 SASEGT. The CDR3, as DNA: TGTGCCATCCCGTCGGATTTTAACACAGATACGCAGTATTTT. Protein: CAIPSDFNTDTQYF.

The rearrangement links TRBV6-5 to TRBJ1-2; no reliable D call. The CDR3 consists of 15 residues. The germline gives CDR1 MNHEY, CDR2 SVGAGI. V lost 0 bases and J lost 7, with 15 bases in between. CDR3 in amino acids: CASSYSIPEIGGYTF. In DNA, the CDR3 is TGTGCCAGCAGTTACTCGATTCCAGAGATCGGTGGCTACACCTTC.

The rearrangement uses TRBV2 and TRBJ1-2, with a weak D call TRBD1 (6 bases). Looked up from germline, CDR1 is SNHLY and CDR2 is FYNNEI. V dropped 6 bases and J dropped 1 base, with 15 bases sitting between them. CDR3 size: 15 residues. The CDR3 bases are TGTGCCAGCAGAGCCGGACAGCTAAGTAACTATGGCTACACCTTC. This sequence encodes CASRAGQLSNYGYTF.

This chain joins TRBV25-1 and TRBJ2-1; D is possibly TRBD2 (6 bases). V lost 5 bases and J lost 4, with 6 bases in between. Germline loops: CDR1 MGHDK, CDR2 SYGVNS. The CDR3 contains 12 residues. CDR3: CASSSGYNEQFF. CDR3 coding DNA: TGTGCCAGCAGTAGCGGGTACAATGAGCAGTTCTTC.

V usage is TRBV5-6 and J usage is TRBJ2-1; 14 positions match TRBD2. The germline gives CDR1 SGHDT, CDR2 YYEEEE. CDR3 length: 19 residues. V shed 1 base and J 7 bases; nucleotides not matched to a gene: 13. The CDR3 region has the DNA TGTGCCAGCAGCTTGTTCCGGACTAGCGGGAGGAACCCGGGGAATGAGCAGTTCTTC. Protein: CASSLFRTSGRNPGNEQFF.

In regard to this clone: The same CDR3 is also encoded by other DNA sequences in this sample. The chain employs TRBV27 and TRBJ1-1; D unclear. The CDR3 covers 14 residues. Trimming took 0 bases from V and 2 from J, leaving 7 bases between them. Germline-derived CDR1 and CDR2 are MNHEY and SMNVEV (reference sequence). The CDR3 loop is CASSLSAGNTEAFF. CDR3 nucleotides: TGTGCCAGCAGTTTATCGGCAGGCAACACTGAAGCTTTCTTT.

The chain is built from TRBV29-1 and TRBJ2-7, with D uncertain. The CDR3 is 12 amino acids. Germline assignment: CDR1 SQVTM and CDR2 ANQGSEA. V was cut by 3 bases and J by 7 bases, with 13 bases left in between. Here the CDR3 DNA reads TGCAGCGTTGATTCTCTCTATGGAGAGCAGTACTTC. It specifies CSVDSLYGEQYF.

CDR3 nucleotides: TGCGCCAGCAGCGAAAGCTGGCCTAGCCCCCGAGAGAATGAGCAGTTCTTC. The encoded protein is CASSESWPSPRENEQFF. V gene TRBV4-1 combines with J gene TRBJ2-1; a weak D match, TRBD2 (5 bases). The CDR3 runs 17 residues. Germline assignment: CDR1 MGHRA and CDR2 YSYEKL. Trimming removed 5 bases at V and 7 bases at J, with 24 bases between.

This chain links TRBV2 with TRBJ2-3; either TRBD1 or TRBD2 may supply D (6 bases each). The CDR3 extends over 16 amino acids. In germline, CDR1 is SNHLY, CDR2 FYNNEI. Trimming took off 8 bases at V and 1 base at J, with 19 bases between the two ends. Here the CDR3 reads CASLTEGGSGTDTQYF. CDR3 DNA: TGTGCCAGCCTAACCGAGGGGGGTAGCGGCACAGATACGCAGTATTTT.

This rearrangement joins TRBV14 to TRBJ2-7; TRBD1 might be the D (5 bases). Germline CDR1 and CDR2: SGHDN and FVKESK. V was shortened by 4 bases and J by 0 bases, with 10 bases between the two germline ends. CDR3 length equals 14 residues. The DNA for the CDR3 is TGTGCCAGCAGCCTGACAGCGAGCTCCTACGAGCAGTACTTC. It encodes CASSLTASSYEQYF.

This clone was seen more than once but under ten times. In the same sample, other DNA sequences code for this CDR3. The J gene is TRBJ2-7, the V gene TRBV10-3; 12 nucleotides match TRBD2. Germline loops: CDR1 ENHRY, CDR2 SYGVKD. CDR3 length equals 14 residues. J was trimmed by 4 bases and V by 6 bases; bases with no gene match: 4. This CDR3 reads CAISTGTSGYEQYF. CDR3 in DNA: TGTGCCATCAGCACCGGGACTAGCGGGTACGAGCAGTACTTC.

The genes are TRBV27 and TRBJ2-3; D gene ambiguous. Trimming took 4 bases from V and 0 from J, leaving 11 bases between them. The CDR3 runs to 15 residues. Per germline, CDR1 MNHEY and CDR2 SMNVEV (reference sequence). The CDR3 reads CASSSSLDSTDTQYF. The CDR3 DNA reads TGTGCCAGCAGTTCCTCCCTCGACAGCACAGATACGCAGTATTTT.

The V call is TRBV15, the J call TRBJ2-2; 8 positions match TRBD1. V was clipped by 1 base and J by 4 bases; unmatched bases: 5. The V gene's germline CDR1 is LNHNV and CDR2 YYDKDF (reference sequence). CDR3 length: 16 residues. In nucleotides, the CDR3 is TGTGCCACCAGCAGAGGGGGGACAGGACTCACCGGGGAGCTGTTTTTT. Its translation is CATSRGGTGLTGELFF.

The CDR3 DNA follows: TGTGCCAGCAGCTTGGAAAAGGGGCTAGCGTCCTACGAGCAGTACTTC. Amino acid sequence: CASSLEKGLASYEQYF. The gene calls are TRBV5-5 and TRBJ2-7; D might be TRBD2 (6 bases). Between the trimmed V and J ends, which lost 0 bases and 1 base, there was a span of 14 bases. Germline lookup yields CDR1 SGHKS and CDR2 YYEKEE (reference sequence). CDR3 length: 16 amino acids.

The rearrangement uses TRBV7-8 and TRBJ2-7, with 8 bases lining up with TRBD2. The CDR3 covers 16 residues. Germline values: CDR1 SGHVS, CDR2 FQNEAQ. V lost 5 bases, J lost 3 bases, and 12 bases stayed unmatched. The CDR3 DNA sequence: TGTGCCAGCAGCATATCGGCCGGACTAGCAAGCTACGAGCAGTACTTC. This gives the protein CASSISAGLASYEQYF.